This entry lists 23 T cell receptor beta chains sequenced from one sample in a study of blood T cell repertoires in COVID-19. Sequenced by immunoSEQ multiplex PCR; TCRdb stores in-frame clones only, minus some. The sample includes 440,000 or so clones, 75% to 90% seen only once; the top ten take around 1.5%. The specimen was peripheral blood. The source of these receptors is a woman in her thirties or forties with COVID-19, enrolled during active disease.

The chain carries TRBV6-5 and TRBJ1-5; 7 bases align to TRBD1. From germline, CDR1 is MNHEY and CDR2 SVGAGI. Trimming cost V 9 bases and J 7 bases; bases outside gene matches: 9. The CDR3 has 13 amino acids. Here the CDR3 DNA reads TGTGCCAGTAGGGCAGGGACAGTGCAGCCCCAGCATTTT. Protein sequence: CASRAGTVQPQHF.

The rearrangement uses TRBV7-2 and TRBJ1-1; TRBD1 agrees at 9 bases. Germline CDR1 and CDR2: SGHTA and FQGNSA. V dropped 5 bases and J dropped 4; count of bases not matched to a gene: 8. The CDR3 length is 15 residues. CDR3 sequence: CASSNNRGQGTEAFF. CDR3 bases: TGTGCCAGCAGCAACAACAGGGGGCAGGGCACTGAAGCTTTCTTT.

This clone qualifies as medium-sized (0.01 to 0.1%). The V and J genes are TRBV27 and TRBJ1-1, with TRBD1 matching 7 bases. Germline V lookup: CDR1 MNHEY, CDR2 SMNVEV (reference sequence). This CDR3 has 14 residues. After removal of 5 bases from V and 3 bases from J, the junction contained 6 bases not matched to a gene. The CDR3 DNA follows: TGTGCCAGCAGTCTGCAGACAGGGTACACTGAAGCTTTCTTT. Protein sequence: CASSLQTGYTEAFF.

This clone is a singleton in its sample. The gene calls are TRBV7-9 and TRBJ1-5, with 7 bases lining up with TRBD1. Germline CDR1 is SEHNR and CDR2 is FQNEAQ (reference sequence). Trimming removed 5 bases from V and 2 bases from J; junction bases left unmatched: 15. The CDR3 is 18 residues long. The DNA of the CDR3 is TGTGCCAGCAGCCGCAGTGATACAGGGGTCCCTCGCAATCAGCCCCAGCATTTT. Protein sequence: CASSRSDTGVPRNQPQHF.

This chain connects TRBV19 to TRBJ1-1, with 7 bases matching TRBD1. This CDR3 is 14 amino acids long. V lost 4 bases and J lost 0; bases outside the gene matches: 2. Germline-derived CDR1 and CDR2 are LNHDA and SQIVND (reference sequence). CDR3 protein: CASSRDRMNTEAFF. CDR3 in DNA: TGTGCCAGTAGTAGGGACAGAATGAACACTGAAGCTTTCTTT.

The genes are TRBV6-2 or TRBV6-3 and TRBJ1-2; the D gene is possibly TRBD1 (6 bases). Trimming stripped 5 bases from V and 2 bases from J, with 9 bases between. The CDR3 totals 13 residues. The germline V gene has CDR1 MNHEY and CDR2 SVGEGT. CDR3 sequence (DNA): TGTGCCAGCAGTCACGACAGGAACTATGGCTACACCTTC. As protein: CASSHDRNYGYTF.

The chain links TRBV29-1 to TRBJ2-5, with 8 bases fitting TRBD1. Germline V gives CDR1 SQVTM, CDR2 ANQGSEA. With 7 bases clipped from V and 3 bases from J, the junction kept 4 bases outside the gene matches. The CDR3 is 12 amino acids. CDR3 amino acids: CSAGQGKETQYF. CDR3 coding DNA: TGCAGCGCCGGACAGGGAAAAGAGACCCAGTACTTC.

V and J are TRBV5-1 and TRBJ2-1; maybe TRBD2 (6 bases). Germline V lookup: CDR1 SGHRS, CDR2 YFSETQ. The ends were cut back, 4 bases at V and 5 bases at J, with 13 bases in the middle. This CDR3 spans 14 amino acids. The DNA of the CDR3 is TGCGCCAGCAGCCTGGGACTCCCAAACAATGAGCAGTTCTTC. This translates into CASSLGLPNNEQFF.

The J gene is TRBJ1-5, the V gene TRBV5-1; TRBD1 is a possible D gene (5 bases). V lost 0 bases, J lost 7 bases, and 11 bases lay in between. The CDR3 has 14 residues. Looked up from germline, CDR1 is SGHRS and CDR2 is YFSETQ. CDR3 amino acids: CASSLGQGGQPQHF. The CDR3 DNA follows: TGCGCCAGCAGCTTGGGGCAGGGAGGACAGCCCCAGCATTTT.

The genes are TRBV19 and TRBJ1-1; D is perhaps TRBD1 (5 bases). Trimming took 5 bases from V and 4 from J, leaving 11 bases between them. CDR1 is LNHDA and CDR2 is SQIVND in the germline V gene (reference sequence). The CDR3 extends over 13 amino acids. CDR3 loop: CASSVTGRTEAFF. CDR3 DNA: TGTGCCAGTAGTGTTACAGGTCGCACTGAAGCTTTCTTT.

In DNA, the CDR3 is TGTGCCAGCAGCCACGGGACAGGGGGGAACTACGAGCAGTACTTC. It yields the protein CASSHGTGGNYEQYF. The rearrangement uses TRBV3-1 (or the pseudogene TRBV3-2) and TRBJ2-7; 11 bases are a match to TRBD1. V was clipped by 3 bases and J by 3 bases; unmatched bases: 4. The CDR3 length is 15 residues. Germline V gives CDR1 LGHDT, CDR2 YNNKEL (reference sequence).

The chain recombines TRBV7-3 with TRBJ2-2, with 11 bases matching TRBD2. CDR3 size: 16 residues. Trimming at V came to 2 bases and at J to 5 bases, leaving 4 bases not matched to a gene. Germline CDR1 and CDR2: SGHTA and FQGTGA. CDR3: CASSLLAGGRTGELFF. CDR3 nucleotide sequence: TGTGCCAGCAGCTTACTAGCGGGGGGACGAACCGGGGAGCTGTTTTTT.

This chain links TRBV12-3 or TRBV12-4 with TRBJ1-2; 8 nucleotides match TRBD1. V shed 10 bases, J shed 7 bases, and the junction held 11 bases outside the gene matches. There are 13 residues in the CDR3. As DNA, the CDR3 is TGTGCCACGGCATTAACAGGGGGAAGTGGCTACACCTTC. Protein: CATALTGGSGYTF.

V and J are TRBV6-5 and TRBJ1-1; 11 bases match TRBD1. V was clipped by 4 bases and J by 3 bases; unmatched bases: 7. The CDR3 sequence is 16 residues long. Germline V lookup: CDR1 MNHEY, CDR2 SVGAGI. This CDR3 is CASSSGGQGADTEAFF. The CDR3, as DNA: TGTGCCAGCAGTTCAGGTGGACAGGGGGCGGACACTGAAGCTTTCTTT.

The chain employs TRBV5-1 and TRBJ2-7; TRBD1 is a possible D gene (5 bases). This CDR3 spans 13 amino acids. Germline-derived CDR1 and CDR2 are SGHRS and YFSETQ. The ends were cut back, 5 bases at V and 1 base at J, with 10 bases in the middle. The CDR3 is CASSQGGSYEQYF. The CDR3 DNA reads as TGCGCCAGCAGTCAGGGTGGGTCCTACGAGCAGTACTTC.

V usage is TRBV6-5 and J usage is TRBJ2-5; 7 positions agree with TRBD1. The CDR3 is made up of 15 amino acids. Trimming removed 5 bases from V and 6 bases from J; junction bases left unmatched: 12. Germline V gene data show CDR1 as MNHEY and CDR2 as SVGAGI. This chain's CDR3 is CASSPIQGISQTQYF. As DNA, the CDR3 is TGTGCCAGCAGTCCAATACAGGGGATCAGCCAGACCCAGTACTTC.

The genes are TRBV27 and TRBJ2-1; D is unclear. Between the trimmed V and J ends, which lost 6 bases and 5 bases, there was a span of 14 bases. The germline CDR1 and CDR2 sequences are MNHEY and SMNVEV (reference sequence). The CDR3 contains 14 residues. The CDR3 region has the DNA TGTGCCAGCAGCCGCCCCCCCTATGACAATGAGCAGTTCTTC. Protein: CASSRPPYDNEQFF.

The chain has TRBV24-1 and TRBJ1-2; D might be TRBD1 (5 bases). V lost 1 base to trimming and J lost 8 bases, with 7 bases between them. Germline values: CDR1 KGHDR, CDR2 SFDVKD. This CDR3 spans 12 amino acids. The CDR3 loop is CATSDFWGGYTF. The CDR3 DNA sequence: TGTGCCACCAGTGATTTTTGGGGCGGCTACACCTTC.

The chain uses TRBV23-1 and TRBJ1-2; 9 bases are shared with TRBD1. TRBV23-1 is an ORF, with its function uncertain. CDR3 length equals 13 residues. V lost 3 bases to trimming and J lost 5 bases; unmatched junction nucleotides: 1. This CDR3 reads CASSQGQGYGYTF. CDR3 sequence (DNA): TGCGCCAGCAGTCAGGGACAGGGATATGGCTACACCTTC.

The rearrangement uses TRBV7-6 and TRBJ1-2; no reliable D call. The length of the CDR3 is 15 residues. V lost 1 base to trimming and J lost 3 bases, with 12 bases between them. Per the germline V gene, CDR1 is SGHVS and CDR2 is FNYEAQ. CDR3 region: CASSLGVGRDYGYTF. DNA of the CDR3: TGTGCCAGCAGCTTAGGGGTGGGGAGGGACTATGGCTACACCTTC.

The rearrangement joins TRBV14 to TRBJ2-5; D is possibly TRBD1 (6 bases). The CDR3 loop spans 13 amino acids. Germline assignment: CDR1 SGHDN and CDR2 FVKESK. Trimming pared 1 base from V and 6 bases from J, leaving 9 bases between. The CDR3 protein is CASSQVRGQTQYF. CDR3 DNA: TGTGCCAGCAGCCAAGTCAGGGGCCAGACCCAGTACTTC.

This chain uses TRBV7-9 with TRBJ1-5, with 8 bases aligning to TRBD1. Looked up from germline, CDR1 is SEHNR and CDR2 is FQNEAQ (reference sequence). The V and J ends lost 4 bases and 4 bases, in that order; junction bases with no gene match: 6. The CDR3 covers 15 residues. The CDR3 loop reads CASSSGTGGNQPQHF. As DNA, the CDR3 is TGTGCCAGCAGCTCGGGGACAGGCGGGAATCAGCCCCAGCATTTT.

The chain recombines TRBV5-1 with TRBJ1-6, with 7 bases lining up with TRBD1. The V segment lost 0 bases and the J segment 3 bases; nucleotides outside the gene matches: 6. The CDR3 has 17 amino acids. Germline loops: CDR1 SGHRS, CDR2 YFSETQ. The CDR3 DNA reads TGCGCCAGCAGCTTGGAGACAGGGACCAACTATAATTCACCCCTCCACTTT. This gives the protein CASSLETGTNYNSPLHF. The full variable domain, rest sourced from reference TRBV5-1 and TRBJ1-6, is KAGVTQTPRYLIKTRGQQVTLSCSPISGHRSVSWYQQTPGQGLQFLFEYFSETQRNKGNFPGRFSGRQFSNSRSEMNVSTLELGDSALYLCASSLETGTNYNSPLHFGNGTRLTVT.